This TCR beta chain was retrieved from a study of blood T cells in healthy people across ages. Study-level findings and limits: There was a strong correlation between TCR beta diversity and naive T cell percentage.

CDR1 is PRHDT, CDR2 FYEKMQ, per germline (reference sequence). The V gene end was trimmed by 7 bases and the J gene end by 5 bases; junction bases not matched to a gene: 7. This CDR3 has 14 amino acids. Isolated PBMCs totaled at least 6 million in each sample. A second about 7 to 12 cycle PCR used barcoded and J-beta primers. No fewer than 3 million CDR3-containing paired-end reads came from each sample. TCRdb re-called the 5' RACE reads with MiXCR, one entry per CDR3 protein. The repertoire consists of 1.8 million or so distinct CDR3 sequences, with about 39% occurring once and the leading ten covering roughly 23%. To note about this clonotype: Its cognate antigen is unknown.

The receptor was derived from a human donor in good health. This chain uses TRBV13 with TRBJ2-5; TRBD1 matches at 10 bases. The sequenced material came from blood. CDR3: CASTTTGGMETQYF. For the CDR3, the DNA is TGTGCCAGCACCACGACAGGGGGCATGGAGACCCAGTACTTC.